This T cell receptor beta chain was retrieved from a study of T cell changes during pregnancy in multiple sclerosis (dated by TCRdb to the late 2010s). Background on the whole study: The study looked at changes in the T cell repertoire across pregnancy in women with multiple sclerosis.

The library was prepared using the immunoSEQ multiplex PCR assay. What TCRdb holds here is the immuneACCESS table cut down to in-frame rearrangements. Part of the clones is not present; checked against another copy, under half of the missing clones reflect an unresolved V gene, and the others are unexplained. This sample lists roughly 24,000 clones; about 87% were detected once. Roughly 1% of the sample rests with the top ten. About this clone: Its binding antigen is unknown. The record has no base qualities; no much larger clone is one base away.

The material was CD4+ T cells from peripheral blood mononuclear cells, obtained in the second trimester of pregnancy. The TCR originated in a female donor in good health, enrolled as a control in a pregnancy study.

The CDR3 region has the sequence CASPLGGCGYTF. The nucleotide sequence reads as follows: TGTGCCAGCCCCCTAGGGGGCTGTGGCTACACCTTC. The sequence joins TRBV28 to TRBJ1-2, with 7 bases matching TRBD1. CDR1 and CDR2 were assigned from the germline V gene as MDHEN and SYDVKM. Trimming takes 8 bases off V and 7 bases off J; junction bases not matched to a gene: 7. The CDR3, from cysteine to phenylalanine, totals 12 residues. Only the CDR3 DNA is retained, 36 bases long and in frame from the first base.